This is a list of T cell receptor beta chains from one sample in a study of response to subunit inactivated influenza vaccine. Using its own MiXCR run on the RT-PCR reads, TCRdb lists one record per CDR3 protein. The sample yields about 310,000 distinct CDR3 sequences, 20% to 25% seen once. This sample comprised PBMCs from blood, obtained roughly 20 months after vaccination. These receptors were collected from a man between 50 and 69 years old who received an inactivated influenza vaccine. Both conserved end residues are part of each CDR3. The D gene is left open where the match is weak. Size is stated for part of the rows, as once, few or many counts, or as a class when the clone is expanded.

j_gene | abundance | v_gene | d_gene | CDR3aa | CDR3nt
TRBJ1-3 | . | TRBV5-1 | TRBD1 | CASSMDRGNTIYF | TGCGCCAGCAGCATGGACAGGGGAAACACCATATATTTT
TRBJ2-1 | . | TRBV6-2/TRBV6-3 | . | CASSSLSFSYNEQFF | TGTGCCAGCAGTTCCCTTAGTTTTTCCTACAATGAGCAGTTCTTC
TRBJ1-1 | few | TRBV12-3/TRBV12-4 | . | CASSRQTMNTEAFF | TGTGCCAGCAGCCGACAGACGATGAACACTGAAGCTTTCTTT
TRBJ2-2 | many | TRBV28 | . | CASSTYRVGTGELFF | TGTGCCAGCAGTACTTACAGGGTTGGGACCGGGGAGCTGTTTTTT
TRBJ2-1 | . | TRBV12-3/TRBV12-4 | . | CASSWAGGNDEQFF | TGTGCCAGCAGTTGGGCAGGAGGGAACGATGAGCAGTTCTTC
TRBJ1-1 | few | TRBV7-9 | . | CASSPRSGAAGEAFF | TGTGCCAGCAGCCCACGGTCAGGGGCAGCCGGCGAAGCTTTCTTT
TRBJ2-1 | . | TRBV20-1 | TRBD2 | CSARALAGANEQFF | TGCAGTGCTAGAGCCCTAGCGGGAGCCAATGAGCAGTTCTTC
TRBJ2-5 | few | TRBV7-9 | . | CASSPYSRETQYF | TGTGCCAGCAGCCCCTACTCAAGAGAGACCCAGTACTTC
TRBJ1-2 | . | TRBV7-2 | TRBD1 | CASSTGGGAGNYGYTF | TGTGCCAGCAGCACGGGAGGGGGCGCTGGGAACTATGGCTACACCTTC
TRBJ1-3 | . | TRBV3-1 | . | CASSQEKLVSGNTIYF | TGTGCCAGCAGCCAAGAAAAGTTGGTCTCCGGAAACACCATATATTTT
TRBJ2-1 | . | TRBV5-5 | . | CASIPGPGLRYNEQFF | TGTGCCAGCATCCCGGGACCCGGGTTACGGTACAATGAGCAGTTCTTC
TRBJ1-1 | . | TRBV5-4 | TRBD1 | CASSKEGTAATEAFF | TGTGCCAGCAGCAAGGAAGGGACAGCGGCGACTGAAGCTTTCTTT
TRBJ2-1 | few | TRBV6-2/TRBV6-3 | TRBD2 | CASETSGRYYNEQFF | TGTGCCAGCGAGACTAGCGGGAGGTACTACAATGAGCAGTTCTTC
TRBJ1-2 | . | TRBV5-1 | TRBD1 | CASSGGQKTNYGYTF | TGCGCCAGCAGCGGGGGACAGAAAACTAACTATGGCTACACCTTC
TRBJ2-3 | . | TRBV7-9 | TRBD2 | CASSFPGGPGTDTQYF | TGTGCCAGCAGCTTCCCGGGGGGGCCTGGGACAGATACGCAGTATTTT
TRBJ1-1 | few | TRBV6-2/TRBV6-3 | . | CASTGWVIGQTLTAFF | TGTGCCAGCACCGGATGGGTAATCGGGCAGACCCTAACGGCTTTCTTT
TRBJ1-4 | few | TRBV20-1 | . | CSARDPRVGEKLFF | TGCAGTGCTAGAGATCCCAGGGTAGGGGAAAAACTGTTTTTT
TRBJ1-2 | . | TRBV10-3 | . | CAISESRGAGIAYGYTF | TGTGCCATCAGTGAGTCGAGGGGCGCGGGGATTGCCTATGGCTACACCTTC
TRBJ2-1 | . | TRBV15 | . | CATSRETRSYNEQFF | TGTGCCACCAGCAGAGAGACTAGGAGCTACAATGAGCAGTTCTTC
TRBJ2-2 | . | TRBV20-1 | . | CSAPLWAAPNTGELFF | TGCAGTGCTCCCCTTTGGGCCGCACCCAACACCGGGGAGCTGTTTTTT
TRBJ1-1 | few | TRBV3-1 | . | CASSQSRGTEAFF | TGTGCCAGCAGCCAATCAAGGGGTACTGAAGCTTTCTTT
TRBJ1-5 | many | TRBV20-1 | . | CSAREQANQPQHF | TGCAGTGCTAGAGAGCAGGCCAATCAGCCCCAGCATTTT
TRBJ2-5 | . | TRBV7-3 | TRBD2 | CASSFLAGAQETQYF | TGTGCCAGCAGCTTCCTAGCGGGAGCCCAAGAGACCCAGTACTTC
TRBJ1-1 | . | TRBV12-3/TRBV12-4 | . | CASTSQGQTEAFF | TGTGCCAGCACCTCACAGGGTCAGACTGAAGCTTTCTTT
TRBJ2-1 | . | TRBV29-1 | . | CSVPMIPYNEQFF | TGCAGCGTTCCAATGATCCCCTACAATGAGCAGTTCTTC
TRBJ2-3 | . | TRBV7-2 | TRBD2 | CASSPRLAGVDTQYF | TGTGCCAGCAGCCCCCGACTAGCGGGAGTAGATACGCAGTATTTT
TRBJ1-3 | few | TRBV7-2 | TRBD1 | CASSWGTGVGNTIYF | TGTGCCAGCAGCTGGGGGACAGGGGTGGGAAACACCATATATTTT
TRBJ1-2 | . | TRBV6-5 | . | CASSYSILSHGHYGYTF | TGTGCCAGCAGTTACTCCATCCTAAGCCACGGGCACTATGGCTACACCTTC
TRBJ2-3 | . | TRBV10-3 | TRBD2 | CAIRLAGGRTDTQYF | TGTGCCATCCGACTAGCGGGGGGCCGCACAGATACGCAGTATTTT
TRBJ1-2 | few | TRBV4-2 | . | CASSQDWGAPPYGYTF | TGTGCCAGCAGCCAAGATTGGGGGGCACCCCCTTATGGCTACACCTTC
TRBJ2-5 | few | TRBV6-2/TRBV6-3 | TRBD2 | CASSLASGGRETQYF | TGTGCCAGCAGTTTGGCTAGCGGGGGGCGGGAGACCCAGTACTTC
TRBJ2-5 | . | TRBV28 | . | CAGSLSWGGFGGETQYF | TGTGCCGGCAGTCTCAGCTGGGGTGGCTTTGGTGGGGAGACCCAGTACTTC
TRBJ2-7 | few | TRBV18 | TRBD2 | CASSELAGEGYEQYF | TGTGCCAGCTCGGAGCTAGCGGGAGAAGGGTACGAGCAGTACTTC
TRBJ1-5 | . | TRBV6-1 | TRBD1 | CASSGGQGGNQPQHF | TGTGCCAGCAGTGGGGGACAGGGAGGCAATCAGCCCCAGCATTTT
TRBJ1-5 | few | TRBV11-1 | . | CASSPIPRAGDSNQPQHF | TGTGCCAGCAGCCCTATACCCCGGGCAGGTGATAGCAATCAGCCCCAGCATTTT
TRBJ1-1 | many | TRBV20-1 | . | CSARVGGGVTEAFF | TGCAGTGCTAGAGTAGGCGGGGGCGTCACTGAAGCTTTCTTT
TRBJ1-1 | . | TRBV7-9 | . | CASSLYDREAFF | TGTGCCAGCAGCTTATATGACAGGGAAGCTTTCTTT
TRBJ2-7 | few | TRBV10-3 | TRBD2 | CAISSGLADYEQYF | TGTGCCATCAGTTCGGGACTAGCGGACTACGAGCAGTACTTC
TRBJ1-5 | few | TRBV20-1 | . | CSARYGSPNQPQHF | TGCAGTGCTAGATACGGGTCTCCCAATCAGCCCCAGCATTTT
TRBJ1-6 | few | TRBV12-3/TRBV12-4 | . | CASSPVNLGGRLNSPLHF | TGTGCCAGCAGTCCAGTTAATTTAGGAGGGAGACTTAATTCACCCCTCCACTTT
TRBJ2-2 | . | TRBV11-2 | TRBD1 | CASSLQGARIGELFF | TGTGCCAGCAGCTTACAGGGGGCGCGGATCGGGGAGCTGTTTTTT
TRBJ1-5 | many | TRBV7-2 | . | CASSLSGGESQPQHF | TGTGCCAGCAGCTTAAGTGGAGGTGAGAGTCAGCCCCAGCATTTT
TRBJ1-1 | . | TRBV4-2 | . | CTSSQDSSARIVTEAFF | TGTACCAGCAGCCAAGACTCCAGCGCTAGGATTGTAACTGAAGCTTTCTTT
TRBJ2-7 | . | TRBV4-3 | TRBD2 | CASSQRTSYYEQYF | TGCGCCAGCAGCCAACGGACTAGTTACTACGAGCAGTACTTC
TRBJ1-1 | . | TRBV3-1 | TRBD1 | CASSLLGRGPEAFF | TGTGCCAGCAGCCTTCTGGGCAGGGGGCCGGAAGCTTTCTTT
TRBJ1-4 | . | TRBV5-1 | . | CASSWDLKATNEKLFF | TGCGCCAGCAGCTGGGACCTAAAAGCAACTAATGAAAAACTGTTTTTT